This T cell receptor (beta chain) came from a study of human CD8 memory T cell subsets. Production of TCR beta libraries used UMI-labeled 5' RACE as the method. TCRdb reanalyzed the 5' RACE reads and collapses them to one entry per CDR3 protein, without DNA. The listing records about 5,400 distinct CDR3 sequences. Whole-study results and caveats: Stem-like memory and precursor exhausted T cell repertoires showed minimal mutual overlap. It was suggested by Chao1 estimates that stem-like memory T cells were more diverse than precursor exhausted T cells.

This clonotype shows up as large by frequency. Its antigen is as yet unknown. PBMC were drawn from healthy donors' buffy coats. The authors enriched total CD8+ T cells by negative magnetic separation. The CDR3 runs to 18 residues. Germline loops: CDR1 SEHNR, CDR2 FQNEAQ (reference sequence). The TCR originated in a human donor in good health. Sequencing was carried out using CD8+ effector memory T cells (TEM) sorted from PBMCs. Described subset: effector memory CD8 T cells, CCR7- CD45RO+ CD95+. This sequence joins TRBV7-9 and TRBJ2-5. CDR3 amino acids: CASSRTNLVHRDQETQYF.